The 21 T cell receptor beta chains reported below all come from one sample, sequenced in a study of blood T cell repertoires in COVID-19. Sequenced by immunoSEQ multiplex PCR; TCRdb stores in-frame clones only, minus some. The data hold over 250,000 clones, with about 83% observed a single time. The sequencing sample was made of peripheral blood. These receptors came from a woman aged 50 to 60 who had recovered from COVID-19.

This chain's CDR3 is CASSHLSGEAQYF. Written as DNA, the CDR3 is TGCGCCAGCAGCCACTTGAGCGGGGAGGCCCAGTACTTC. The chain is built from TRBV4-3 and TRBJ2-5, with TRBD2 matching over 7 bases. V shed 3 bases, J shed 9 bases, and the junction held 7 bases outside the gene matches. The CDR3 runs to 13 residues. Germline V CDR1 and CDR2: LGHNA, YSLEER.

This clone was observed a few times. The chain carries TRBV27 and TRBJ2-5; 7 positions agree with TRBD2. This CDR3 has 14 residues. Germline assignment: CDR1 MNHEY and CDR2 SMNVEV (reference sequence). The V and J ends lost 2 bases and 3 bases, in that order; junction bases with no gene match: 3. CDR3 bases: TGTGCCAGCAGTTTACTGGGAGGGGAAGAGACCCAGTACTTC. Residues: CASSLLGGEETQYF.

The chain combines TRBV7-2 with TRBJ1-1; 8 bases map to TRBD1. The junction had 1 base not matched to a gene; V was cut back by 3 bases and J by 4 bases. Germline CDR1 and CDR2: SGHTA and FQGNSA. The CDR3 totals 13 residues. The CDR3, as DNA: TGTGCCAGCAGCTTCAGGGGGCTCACTGAAGCTTTCTTT. It specifies CASSFRGLTEAFF.

In nucleotides, the CDR3 is TGTGCCAGCAGCTTCGCAGGGGGCGGTCAGGAGACCCAGTACTTC. This sequence encodes CASSFAGGGQETQYF. The chain recombines TRBV7-3 with TRBJ2-5; 8 positions match TRBD1. The V segment lost 3 bases and the J segment 5 bases; nucleotides outside the gene matches: 8. Germline V CDR1 and CDR2: SGHTA, FQGTGA. The CDR3 runs 15 residues.

The chain joins TRBV30 to TRBJ2-7, with 9 bases matching TRBD1. After removal of 2 bases from V and 8 bases from J, the junction contained 4 bases not matched to a gene. Germline loops: CDR1 GTSNPN, CDR2 SVGIG (reference sequence). This CDR3 has 12 residues. CDR3 bases: TGTGCCTGGAGTCAGGACAGGGGCAAGCAGTACTTC. It yields the protein CAWSQDRGKQYF.

The chain employs TRBV12-3 or TRBV12-4 and TRBJ1-2, with TRBD1 matching 7 bases. V shed 6 bases, J shed 8 bases, and the junction held 6 bases outside the gene matches. The CDR3 covers 12 residues. Here the CDR3 reads CASRTGVVGYTF. The CDR3 nucleotides are TGTGCCAGCAGAACAGGGGTTGTGGGCTACACCTTC.

This sequence joins TRBV6-5 and TRBJ2-1, with TRBD2 matching 7 bases. Trimming cost V 2 bases and J 9 bases; bases outside gene matches: 10. Germline V gives CDR1 MNHEY, CDR2 SVGAGI. The CDR3 consists of 15 residues. The CDR3 coding sequence is TGTGCCAGCAGTTACCCCTCCAGCGGGGCAAGTGAGCAGTTCTTC. Its protein is CASSYPSSGASEQFF.

The chain employs TRBV4-3 and TRBJ2-5, with 8 bases that match TRBD2. CDR3 length equals 15 residues. The J segment lost 5 bases and the V segment lost 5 bases, leaving 10 bases of the junction unmatched. The V gene's germline CDR1 is LGHNA and CDR2 YSLEER. The CDR3 nucleotides read TGCGCCAGCAGCACGAGCGGGAGTCTAGGGGAGACCCAGTACTTC. Its translation is CASSTSGSLGETQYF.

The CDR3 here is CASSYGTSGGLRGQYF. CDR3 nucleotides: TGTGCCAGCAGCTACGGGACTAGCGGGGGGCTACGTGGGCAGTACTTC. The chain joins TRBV11-2 to TRBJ2-4, with 15 bases aligning to TRBD2. This CDR3 has 16 amino acids. J lost 13 bases, V lost 4 bases, and 11 bases had no gene match. Germline values: CDR1 SGHAT, CDR2 FQNNGV.

The rearrangement joins TRBV11-2 to TRBJ2-4; tentatively, D is TRBD2 (5 bases). The length of the CDR3 is 14 residues. The germline V gene has CDR1 SGHAT and CDR2 FQNNGV. V dropped 5 bases and J dropped 7 bases, with 15 bases sitting between them. Here the CDR3 reads CASSPVGMRNIQYF. Written as DNA, the CDR3 is TGTGCCAGCAGCCCCGTCGGGATGCGGAACATTCAGTACTTC.

The chain joins TRBV7-8 to TRBJ2-7; D tentatively fits TRBD1 or TRBD2 (5 bases each). Deletions cut 5 bases from V and 4 bases from J, with 18 bases between. The V gene's germline CDR1 is SGHVS and CDR2 FQNEAQ. The CDR3 is made up of 15 amino acids. The CDR3 nucleotides are TGTGCCAGCAGCCGGGGCTCACTTTCACCTTACGAGCAGTACTTC. As protein: CASSRGSLSPYEQYF.

The rearrangement uses TRBV2 and TRBJ1-5; D is perhaps TRBD1 (6 bases). Trimming removed 7 bases at V and 7 bases at J, with 23 bases between. This CDR3 region has 16 residues. Germline V gene lookup returns CDR1 SNHLY and CDR2 FYNNEI. CDR3 sequence (DNA): TGTGCCAGCACCTACTCGGGAGGCAGGGGAGGGCAGCCCCAGCATTTT. Its protein is CASTYSGGRGGQPQHF.

This clone turned up a few times. The chain combines TRBV5-1 with TRBJ2-1; 9 bases line up with TRBD2. CDR1 and CDR2 from the germline V gene are SGHRS and YFSETQ. Losses at the gene ends were 2 bases for V and 4 bases for J; bases not matched to a gene: 10. The CDR3 runs to 17 residues. This CDR3 is CASSFQTGLALYNEQFF. The DNA of the CDR3 is TGCGCCAGCAGCTTTCAAACGGGACTAGCCCTATACAATGAGCAGTTCTTC.

This clone occurred once. The chain combines TRBV23-1 with TRBJ1-1; 10 bases align to TRBD1. TRBV23-1 carries the ORF label, with uncertain function. This CDR3 contains 15 residues. J lost 1 base, V lost 4 bases, and 3 bases had no gene match. As DNA, the CDR3 is TGCGCCAGCAGTCTAAGGACAGGGGGGAACACTGAAGCTTTCTTT. The encoded protein is CASSLRTGGNTEAFF.

This chain links TRBV4-2 with TRBJ2-1; no clear D gene. Germline CDR1 is LGHNA and CDR2 is YNFKEQ. The germline V and J ends were trimmed by 0 bases and 0 bases, with 6 bases remaining between them. The CDR3 sequence is 15 residues long. CDR3 amino acids: CASSQEFVSYNEQFF. CDR3 nucleotide sequence: TGTGCCAGCAGCCAAGAATTCGTCTCCTACAATGAGCAGTTCTTC.

This chain links TRBV7-9 with TRBJ1-4; D is possibly TRBD1 (5 bases). CDR3 length equals 15 residues. Germline V gene lookup returns CDR1 SEHNR and CDR2 FQNEAQ (reference sequence). Between the trimmed V and J ends, which lost 0 bases and 7 bases, there was a span of 12 bases. CDR3 residues: CASSLASGDREKLFF. CDR3 nucleotide sequence: TGTGCCAGCAGCTTAGCGTCGGGGGACCGTGAAAAACTGTTTTTT.

CDR3 region: CASTKDRVTYGYTF. In nucleotides, the CDR3 is TGTGCCAGCACCAAGGACAGGGTGACCTATGGCTACACCTTC. The chain recombines TRBV3-1 (or the pseudogene TRBV3-2) with TRBJ1-2; 8 bases map to TRBD1. Per germline, CDR1 LGHDT and CDR2 YNNKEL (reference sequence). The CDR3 extends over 14 amino acids. Trimming removed 7 bases from V and 4 bases from J; junction bases left unmatched: 8.

The chain links TRBV18 to TRBJ1-1; D unclear. The CDR3 has 14 amino acids. CDR1 is KGHSH, CDR2 LQKENI, per germline. Trimming took 3 bases from V and 1 from J, leaving 9 bases between them. The CDR3: CASSPKTENTEAFF. The CDR3 nucleotides read TGTGCCAGCTCACCCAAAACAGAGAACACTGAAGCTTTCTTT.

This clone was seen only once. The CDR3 is CASSRRSGTGIYGYTF. In nucleotides, the CDR3 is TGTGCCAGCAGTCGGAGATCCGGGACAGGGATCTATGGCTACACCTTC. V is TRBV27 and J is TRBJ1-2, with 9 bases matching TRBD1. V trimming: 5 bases; J trimming: 4 bases; junction bases outside the gene matches: 11. Germline CDR1 reads MNHEY; CDR2 reads SMNVEV (reference sequence). The CDR3 runs 16 residues.

This clone was seen only a few times. Other DNA sequences of this sample code for an identical CDR3. V gene TRBV3-1 (or the pseudogene TRBV3-2) combines with J gene TRBJ2-5; D not resolved. CDR3 size: 12 residues. V was trimmed by 2 bases and J by 2 bases, leaving 3 bases between them. From germline, CDR1 is LGHDT and CDR2 YNNKEL (reference sequence). The CDR3 nucleotides read TGTGCCAGCAGCCAATTACAAGAGACCCAGTACTTC. Translating it yields CASSQLQETQYF.

The CDR3 spells CASRQTGADREKLFF. The CDR3 coding sequence is TGCGCCAGCAGGCAGACAGGGGCGGATAGGGAAAAACTGTTTTTT. V and J are TRBV5-1 and TRBJ1-4; the match to TRBD1 covers 8 bases. The CDR3 consists of 15 residues. Germline trimming cut 5 bases from V and 8 bases from J; bases unmatched to any gene: 11. Germline CDR1 reads SGHRS; CDR2 reads YFSETQ.